Listed below are T cell receptor beta chains from one sample, sequenced in a study of cytomegalovirus exposure and HLA in healthy donors. Profiled with immunoSEQ multiplex PCR; TCRdb holds only in-frame clones, not every one. Of 150,000 to 190,000 clones listed, approximately 77% are singletons. Sequencing was done on a sample of PBMCs. Receptors were obtained from a man aged 18 to 29 in good health and CMV-seronegative. The CDR3 runs from the conserved cysteine through the conserved F or W. D genes are given only for firm matches. The size of a clone is reported for some rows only, either as once, few or many, or as a class for expanded clones.

size	V	D	J	length	CDR3	DNA
.	TRBV7-2	.	TRBJ2-1	17	CASSPLPGALHYNEQFF	TGTGCCAGCAGTCCCCTTCCTGGAGCGTTACACTACAATGAGCAGTTCTTC
.	TRBV7-2	TRBD1	TRBJ2-7	15	CASSPDRDRKYEQYF	TGTGCCAGCAGCCCCGATAGGGACAGAAAATACGAGCAGTACTTC
.	TRBV28	.	TRBJ2-5	15	CASSPGRQAGETQYF	TGTGCCAGCAGTCCCGGGCGGCAGGCAGGGGAGACCCAGTACTTC
.	TRBV2	TRBD1	TRBJ1-1	15	CATTSPDRVNTEAFF	TGTGCCACCACATCTCCGGACAGGGTAAACACTGAAGCTTTCTTT
few	TRBV27	TRBD2	TRBJ2-1	18	CASSLYGTGLAGIDEQFF	TGTGCCAGCAGTTTATACGGAACGGGACTAGCGGGTATCGATGAGCAGTTCTTC
.	TRBV5-1	.	TRBJ1-5	16	CASSPGHSSPNQPQHF	TGCGCCAGCAGCCCGGGACACTCATCTCCCAATCAGCCCCAGCATTTT
.	TRBV4-3	.	TRBJ2-3	14	CASSQPSETDTQYF	TGCGCCAGCAGCCAACCTTCTGAGACAGATACGCAGTATTTT
.	TRBV6-5	.	TRBJ2-7	14	CASSYFAGSYEQYF	TGTGCCAGCAGTTACTTCGCGGGGTCCTACGAGCAGTACTTC
.	TRBV6-5	TRBD1	TRBJ1-1	16	CASSYLDGTGDAEAFF	TGTGCCAGCAGTTACCTCGACGGGACAGGGGACGCTGAAGCTTTCTTT
.	TRBV7-8	TRBD2	TRBJ2-1	12	CASSPSGIEQFF	TGTGCCAGCAGCCCAAGCGGGATTGAGCAGTTCTTC
.	TRBV25-1	TRBD1	TRBJ1-2	13	CASRQGLGYGYTF	TGTGCCAGTAGACAGGGGTTAGGGTATGGCTACACCTTC
.	TRBV10-1	TRBD1	TRBJ2-3	14	CASSTTGSTDTQYF	TGCGCCAGCAGTACGACAGGGTCCACAGATACGCAGTATTTT
.	TRBV10-2	.	TRBJ2-7	11	CASREDYEQYF	TGCGCCAGCAGGGAGGACTACGAGCAGTACTTC
once	TRBV5-1	.	TRBJ2-4	18	CASSLGGQSAAAKNIQYF	TGCGCCAGCAGCTTAGGAGGACAGAGCGCTGCGGCCAAAAACATTCAGTACTTC
.	TRBV5-1	.	TRBJ2-3	16	CASSLATGPYTDTQYF	TGCGCCAGCAGCTTGGCCACAGGGCCCTACACAGATACGCAGTATTTT
.	TRBV11-2	.	TRBJ1-2	13	CASGGLKRYGYTF	TGTGCCAGCGGCGGGCTAAAGCGGTATGGCTACACCTTC
.	TRBV19	TRBD2	TRBJ2-3	15	CAKSVLAGGTDTQYF	TGTGCTAAGTCCGTACTAGCGGGGGGCACAGATACGCAGTATTTT
.	TRBV30	TRBD2	TRBJ2-5	15	CAWNLSPSGGETQYF	TGTGCCTGGAACCTCTCCCCTAGCGGGGGGGAGACCCAGTACTTC
few	TRBV2	.	TRBJ2-7	12	CASTQTREEQYF	TGTGCCAGCACCCAAACCCGGGAGGAGCAGTACTTC
.	TRBV10-3	.	TRBJ2-7	15	CAISESFEETYEQYF	TGTGCCATCAGTGAGTCGTTCGAGGAGACCTACGAGCAGTACTTC
.	TRBV2	.	TRBJ1-1	11	CASRQGGGAFF	TGTGCCAGCAGGCAGGGCGGGGGAGCTTTCTTT
.	TRBV5-4	TRBD1	TRBJ1-2	14	CASSLVGTDRGYTF	TGTGCCAGCAGCTTGGTAGGGACAGACCGTGGCTACACCTTC
.	TRBV28	.	TRBJ2-1	14	CASWSRLAYNEQFF	TGTGCCAGCTGGAGCCGGCTAGCGTACAATGAGCAGTTCTTC
.	TRBV9	.	TRBJ2-1	13	CASSGLQYNEQFF	TGTGCCAGCAGCGGTCTCCAGTACAATGAGCAGTTCTTC
.	TRBV19	.	TRBJ2-1	12	CASSNRVGEQFF	TGTGCCAGTAGTAATCGGGTCGGTGAGCAGTTCTTC